A single sample is the source of the 30 T cell receptor beta chains below, sequenced in a study of control samples from healthy donors and cancer patients. Measured with immunoSEQ multiplex PCR; TCRdb has only the in-frame clones, and not every one. The table records 150,000 or so clones, around 88% of them present only once. Material for sequencing was blood. Receptor source: a woman aged 25-40 years in good health.

The V call is TRBV7-6, the J call TRBJ2-1; TRBD2 aligns across 10 bases. The ends lost 6 bases at V and 3 bases at J; junction bases unmatched: 2. From germline, CDR1 is SGHVS and CDR2 FNYEAQ. The CDR3 is made up of 14 amino acids. CDR3 DNA sequence: TGTGCCAGCAGTTCTAGCGGGGGCTACAATGAGCAGTTCTTC. It codes for CASSSSGGYNEQFF.

V is TRBV28 and J is TRBJ2-7; the D call may be TRBD1 or TRBD2 (6 bases each). The CDR3 extends over 13 amino acids. Germline assignment: CDR1 MDHEN and CDR2 SYDVKM. Trimming stripped 2 bases from V and 7 bases from J, with 12 bases between. This CDR3 reads CASSLMGAGEQYF. The CDR3 bases are TGTGCCAGCAGTTTAATGGGGGCGGGGGAGCAGTACTTC.

The CDR3 here is CASSLDAGELFF. The DNA for the CDR3 is TGTGCCAGCAGTTTAGACGCCGGGGAGCTGTTTTTT. The chain uses TRBV28 and TRBJ2-2, with D unclear. Trimming took off 2 bases at V and 6 bases at J, with 4 bases between the two ends. Germline CDR1 MDHEN, CDR2 SYDVKM. The CDR3 spans 12 residues.

This chain connects TRBV7-2 to TRBJ2-7; 11 bases match TRBD1. CDR1 is SGHTA, CDR2 FQGNSA, per germline. CDR3 length: 18 residues. After removal of 2 bases from V and 4 bases from J, the junction contained 13 bases not matched to a gene. CDR3 sequence reads: CASSLPLLGQGAIYEQYF. CDR3 DNA: TGTGCCAGCAGCTTACCCCTCTTAGGACAGGGGGCGATTTACGAGCAGTACTTC.

The chain carries TRBV24-1 and TRBJ1-2, with D uncertain. The V end was cut by 0 bases, the J end by 2 bases, with 6 bases between. Germline CDR1 is KGHDR and CDR2 is SFDVKD. The CDR3 is made up of 14 amino acids. CDR3 bases: TGTGCCACCAGTGATTTGCACCAAAACTATGGCTACACCTTC. Translation gives CATSDLHQNYGYTF.

The chain joins TRBV5-8 to TRBJ1-2; 8 bases agree with TRBD1. The V and J ends lost 6 bases and 4 bases, in that order; junction bases with no gene match: 17. The CDR3 sequence is 17 residues long. CDR1 SGHTS and CDR2 YDEGEE come from the germline V gene. CDR3 DNA: TGTGCCAGCACCTCGCTCGGGGGGGACAGGAGTTTCTATGGCTACACCTTC. It translates to CASTSLGGDRSFYGYTF.

The V gene is TRBV24-1, the J gene TRBJ1-1; 9 bases are a match to TRBD1. The CDR3 loop spans 17 amino acids. The junction had 13 bases not matched to a gene; V was cut back by 4 bases and J by 5 bases. Germline lookup yields CDR1 KGHDR and CDR2 SFDVKD. CDR3: CATSDVPGQGRGTEAFF. The CDR3 DNA sequence: TGTGCCACCAGTGACGTCCCGGGACAGGGACGGGGGACTGAAGCTTTCTTT.

J is TRBJ2-3 and V is TRBV5-1; D is unclear. The ends were cut back, 3 bases at V and 2 bases at J, with 16 bases in the middle. The CDR3 has 16 residues. Looked up from germline, CDR1 is SGHRS and CDR2 is YFSETQ. CDR3: CASSSSPLPPTDTQYF. The CDR3 DNA sequence: TGCGCCAGCAGCTCCAGTCCCCTACCTCCCACAGATACGCAGTATTTT. Supplemented by reference TRBV5-1 and TRBJ2-3, the full variable domain reads KAGVTQTPRYLIKTRGQQVTLSCSPISGHRSVSWYQQTPGQGLQFLFEYFSETQRNKGNFPGRFSGRQFSNSRSEMNVSTLELGDSALYLCASSSSPLPPTDTQYFGPGTRLTVL.

V is TRBV5-1 and J is TRBJ1-3; no clear D. Trimming stripped 2 bases from V and 0 bases from J, with 12 bases between. Germline CDR1 is SGHRS and CDR2 is YFSETQ. The CDR3 length is 16 residues. CDR3 nucleotides: TGCGCCAGCAGCTTTTTTGCGGCAAACTCTGGAAACACCATATATTTT. Translation gives CASSFFAANSGNTIYF.

This chain joins TRBV27 and TRBJ1-4; D perhaps matches TRBD1 (5 bases). Per germline, CDR1 MNHEY and CDR2 SMNVEV (reference sequence). CDR3 length: 15 residues. V lost 7 bases and J lost 5, with 17 bases in between. CDR3 protein: CASTSLTARNEKLFF. The CDR3 nucleotides are TGTGCCAGCACCTCACTGACAGCGCGAAATGAAAAACTGTTTTTT.

The genes are TRBV6-1 and TRBJ2-6, with 9 bases lining up with TRBD1. The germline V gene has CDR1 MNHNS and CDR2 SASEGT. V lost 4 bases to trimming and J lost 4 bases; unmatched junction nucleotides: 5. CDR3 length equals 16 residues. CDR3: CASSVTGGTGANVLTF. The CDR3 bases are TGTGCCAGCAGTGTAACAGGGGGCACAGGGGCCAACGTCCTGACTTTC.

This clone occurred once. This chain joins TRBV2 and TRBJ1-2; D is possibly TRBD1 (5 bases). Germline V gene data show CDR1 as SNHLY and CDR2 as FYNNEI. Trimming cost V 3 bases and J 6 bases, with 14 bases left between them. CDR3 length: 14 residues. The CDR3 DNA reads as TGTGCCAGCAGTGACGGGGTGCAGGGTAATGGCTACACCTTC. It codes for CASSDGVQGNGYTF.

J is TRBJ2-1 and V is TRBV12-5; TRBD1 matches at 9 bases. The CDR3 runs to 12 residues. Germline values: CDR1 LGHNT, CDR2 FRNRAP. Trimming removed 6 bases from V and 9 bases from J; junction bases left unmatched: 3. The CDR3 DNA follows: TGTGCTAGTGGGGTGGACAGGGGTGAGCAGTTCTTC. Translated: CASGVDRGEQFF.

V gene TRBV5-1 combines with J gene TRBJ2-3, with TRBD1 identical over 8 bases. The germline V gene has CDR1 SGHRS and CDR2 YFSETQ. V was pared by 3 bases and J by 4 bases, with 13 bases of the junction left unmatched. The CDR3 loop spans 17 amino acids. This CDR3 reads CASSSPPGTGYADTQYF. For the CDR3, the DNA is TGCGCCAGCAGCTCGCCCCCCGGGACAGGTTATGCAGATACGCAGTATTTT. Full variable domain (remainder filled in from reference TRBV5-1 and TRBJ2-3): KAGVTQTPRYLIKTRGQQVTLSCSPISGHRSVSWYQQTPGQGLQFLFEYFSETQRNKGNFPGRFSGRQFSNSRSEMNVSTLELGDSALYLCASSSPPGTGYADTQYFGPGTRLTVL.

This rearrangement joins TRBV7-2 to TRBJ1-6; 8 nucleotides agree with TRBD1. The germline CDR1 and CDR2 sequences are SGHTA and FQGNSA. J gave up 14 bases and V 3 bases, and 0 bases lay outside the gene matches. The CDR3 has 11 amino acids. The CDR3 DNA reads TGTGCCAGCAGCTTGGACAGGGCCCTCCACTTT. Protein product: CASSLDRALHF. The whole variable domain, filled in from reference TRBV7-2 and TRBJ1-6, reads GAGVSQSPSNKVTEKGKDVELRCDPISGHTALYWYRQSLGQGLEFLIYFQGNSAPDKSGLPSDRFSAERTGGSVSTLTIQRTQQEDSAVYLCASSLDRALHFGNGTRLTVT.

The V call is TRBV29-1, the J call TRBJ1-6; perhaps TRBD1 as D (5 bases). Germline lookup yields CDR1 SQVTM and CDR2 ANQGSEA. There are 13 residues in the CDR3. The V gene lost 6 bases and the J gene lost 7 bases, with 13 bases spanning the gap. The CDR3 region is CSVRDGYNSPLHF. In nucleotides, the CDR3 is TGCAGCGTCCGGGACGGCTACAATTCACCCCTCCACTTT.

This sequence joins TRBV6-5 and TRBJ2-1; 7 bases match TRBD2. The CDR3 spans 15 residues. Unmatched junction bases numbered 5, after V lost 2 bases and J lost 4 bases. Germline assignment: CDR1 MNHEY and CDR2 SVGAGI. The CDR3 sequence: CASSYAGETYNEQFF. The CDR3 DNA reads TGTGCCAGCAGTTACGCGGGGGAAACTTACAATGAGCAGTTCTTC.

The chain couples TRBV3-1 (or the pseudogene TRBV3-2) to TRBJ2-7; TRBD1 matches at 9 bases. CDR1 and CDR2 (germline): LGHDT, YNNKEL (reference sequence). The CDR3 consists of 15 residues. V dropped 4 bases and J dropped 4; count of bases not matched to a gene: 8. CDR3 coding DNA: TGTGCCAGCAGCCTTCCAACAGGGGGCGGGTACGAGCAGTACTTC. Protein sequence: CASSLPTGGGYEQYF.

This chain uses TRBV3-1 (or the pseudogene TRBV3-2) with TRBJ2-2; TRBD2 might be the D (7 bases). Germline CDR1 is LGHDT and CDR2 is YNNKEL (reference sequence). V dropped 4 bases and J dropped 12 bases, with 24 bases sitting between them. The length of the CDR3 is 16 residues. CDR3: CASSRRGRRSGGKLFF. The CDR3 DNA is TGTGCCAGCAGCCGCCGGGGGCGCAGGTCGGGGGGTAAGCTGTTTTTT.

V is TRBV2 and J is TRBJ2-1, with 12 bases identical to TRBD2. V lost 6 bases and J lost 9; bases outside the gene matches: 9. Per germline, CDR1 SNHLY and CDR2 FYNNEI. This CDR3 contains 15 residues. CDR3 loop: CASRRRASGGGEQFF. The DNA for the CDR3 is TGTGCCAGCAGGCGTAGGGCTAGCGGGGGGGGTGAGCAGTTCTTC.

The rearrangement joins TRBV12-2 to TRBJ2-7; whether TRBD2, the table's D call, matches the DNA was not checked. TRBV12-2 counts as a pseudogene. The CDR3 extends over 14 amino acids. The chain's CDR3 is CASRPQLASYEQYV. For the CDR3, the DNA is TGTGCAAGTCGCCCCCAACTAGCTTCGTACGAGCAGTACGTC.

The V gene is TRBV15, the J gene TRBJ1-2; D may be TRBD1 (6 bases). The CDR3 consists of 14 residues. CDR1 LNHNV and CDR2 YYDKDF come from the germline V gene (reference sequence). The V end lost 2 bases, the J end lost 4 bases, and 11 bases lay between the germline ends. CDR3 sequence reads: CATSRPGHLYGYTF. The DNA of the CDR3 is TGTGCCACCAGCAGACCGGGACACCTCTATGGCTACACCTTC. Looking up the rest from reference TRBV15 and TRBJ1-2 gives the full variable domain: DAMVIQNPRYQVTQFGKPVTLSCSQTLNHNVMYWYQQKSSQAPKLLFHYYDKDFNNEADTPDNFQSRRPNTSFCFLDIRSPGLGDTAMYLCATSRPGHLYGYTFGSGTRLTVV.

The chain recombines TRBV9 with TRBJ1-1, with D possibly TRBD1 on 5 matching bases. Trimming removed 3 bases from V and 1 base from J, with 7 bases in between. From germline, CDR1 is SGDLS and CDR2 YYNGEE. The CDR3 has 13 residues. CDR3 in amino acids: CASSGTPNTEAFF. CDR3 DNA sequence: TGTGCCAGCAGCGGGACACCGAACACTGAAGCTTTCTTT.

CDR3 bases: TGCGCCAGCAGGAAGCGGGATGGACGCAATGAGCAGTTCTTC. Its protein product is CASRKRDGRNEQFF. The chain links TRBV5-1 to TRBJ2-1, with 7 bases lining up with TRBD2. The CDR3 covers 14 residues. The V segment lost 5 bases and the J segment 6 bases; nucleotides outside the gene matches: 8. Germline CDR1 reads SGHRS; CDR2 reads YFSETQ.

The chain employs TRBV19 and TRBJ2-1; D unresolved. V gave up 3 bases and J gave up 8 bases, with 11 bases separating them. The CDR3 consists of 13 residues. Germline CDR1 LNHDA, CDR2 SQIVND (reference sequence). The CDR3 region has the DNA TGTGCCAGTAGTATGCCCAGCTTGGATGAGCAGTTCTTC. As protein: CASSMPSLDEQFF.

The chain links TRBV13 to TRBJ2-5; D possibly corresponds to TRBD2 (6 bases). The CDR3 runs to 13 residues. V lost 6 bases to trimming and J lost 4 bases, with 12 bases between them. Germline values: CDR1 PRHDT, CDR2 FYEKMQ (reference sequence). CDR3 sequence (DNA): TGTGCCAGCAGGTTACGGGGGTCAGAGACCCAGTACTTC. It codes for CASRLRGSETQYF. The full variable domain, in which reference TRBV13 and TRBJ2-5 provide the parts outside the CDR3, is AAGVIQSPRHLIKEKRETATLKCYPIPRHDTVYWYQQGPGQDPQFLISFYEKMQSDKGSIPDRFSAQQFSDYHSELNMSSLELGDSALYFCASRLRGSETQYFGPGTRLLVL.

A single count supports this clone. V gene TRBV5-1 combines with J gene TRBJ1-1; the match to TRBD1 covers 7 bases. CDR3 length equals 16 residues. V gave up 4 bases and J gave up 0 bases; unmatched junction bases: 9. Germline assignment: CDR1 SGHRS and CDR2 YFSETQ. For the CDR3, the DNA is TGCGCCAGCAGCAAATACAGGGGCCCCATGAACACTGAAGCTTTCTTT. Residues: CASSKYRGPMNTEAFF.

V gene TRBV6-4 combines with J gene TRBJ1-2; D is ambiguous. The CDR3 sequence is 15 residues long. Germline V gene lookup returns CDR1 MRHNA and CDR2 SNTAGT. V dropped 2 bases and J dropped 1 base, with 11 bases sitting between them. The CDR3 DNA sequence: TGTGCCAGCAGTGACGCCCTTCCTCTTAACTATGGCTACACCTTC. As protein: CASSDALPLNYGYTF.

The chain recombines TRBV7-6 with TRBJ2-1, with a tentative D call TRBD1 (6 bases). Germline V gene lookup returns CDR1 SGHVS and CDR2 FNYEAQ. The CDR3 is 16 amino acids. With 2 bases removed from V and 1 base from J, the gap between germline ends came to 12 bases. The CDR3 DNA reads as TGTGCCAGCAGCTTAACCCCAGGGACATCCTACAATGAGCAGTTCTTC. Protein sequence: CASSLTPGTSYNEQFF. Using reference TRBV7-6 and TRBJ2-1 for the parts outside the CDR3, the full variable domain is GAGVSQSPRYKVTKRGQDVALRCDPISGHVSLYWYRQALGQGPEFLTYFNYEAQQDKSGLPNDRFSAERPEGSISTLTIQRTEQRDSAMYRCASSLTPGTSYNEQFFGPGTRLTVL.

The chain links TRBV5-1 to TRBJ2-3; D assignment may be TRBD1 or TRBD2 (5 bases each). V shed 2 bases and J shed 14 bases, with 24 bases lying between them. This CDR3 contains 15 residues. In germline, CDR1 is SGHRS, CDR2 YFSETQ. For the CDR3, the DNA is TGCGCCAGCAGCTTTGACGGAACCGGGACCGCTGTTCCGTATTTT. As protein: CASSFDGTGTAVPYF.